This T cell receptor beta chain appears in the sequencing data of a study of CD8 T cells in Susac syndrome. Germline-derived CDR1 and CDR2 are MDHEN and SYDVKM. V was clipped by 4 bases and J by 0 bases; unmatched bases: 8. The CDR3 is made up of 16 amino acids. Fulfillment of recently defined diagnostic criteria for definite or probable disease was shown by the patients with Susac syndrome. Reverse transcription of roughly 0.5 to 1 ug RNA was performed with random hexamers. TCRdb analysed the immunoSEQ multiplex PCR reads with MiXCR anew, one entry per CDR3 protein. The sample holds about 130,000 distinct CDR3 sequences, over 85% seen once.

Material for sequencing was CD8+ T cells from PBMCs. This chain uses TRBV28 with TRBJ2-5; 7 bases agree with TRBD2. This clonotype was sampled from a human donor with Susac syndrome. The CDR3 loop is CASSYGAGEYQETQYF. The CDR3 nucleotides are TGTGCCAGCAGTTATGGGGCGGGAGAGTACCAAGAGACCCAGTACTTC.